This T cell receptor beta chain was found in a study of blood T cell repertoires in COVID-19. Germline CDR1 is SGHTS and CDR2 is YDEGEE. The CDR3 consists of 16 residues. Data came from immunoSEQ multiplex PCR; TCRdb stores just in-frame clones and leaves some out. The top ten hold approximately 2% of the sample, which has roughly 100,000 clones, 70% to 90% seen once. A word on this clone: Mismatch with germline at one junction end may stem from a read error.

What was sequenced was peripheral blood. The source of this sequence is a man over 45 with active COVID-19. The chain combines TRBV5-8 with TRBJ2-5; the match to TRBD2 covers 10 bases. For the CDR3, the DNA is TGTGCCAGCGGCTTTGGGACTAGCGCCTCCCAAGAGACCCAGTACTTC. Encoded protein: CASGFGTSASQETQYF.